These T cell receptor beta chains were read from a single sample in a study of cytomegalovirus exposure and HLA in healthy donors. The protocol was immunoSEQ multiplex PCR, while the TCRdb copy is restricted to in-frame clones and leaves out a portion. The sample lists a few hundred thousand clones; around 86% were seen once. Sequencing used PBMCs. The receptors were gathered from a woman aged 18 to 35 in good health and CMV-seronegative. Each CDR3 is given with its conserved first and last residue. A D gene is named only where the DNA matches it firmly. A clone size is listed for some rows: how often the clone was seen (once, few, many), or a class if it is expanded.

V,J,D,size,DNA,CDR3
TRBV10-1,TRBJ2-7,.,.,TGCGCCAGCAGCCCGGGACTCCAGAAACCATACGAGCAGTACTTC,CASSPGLQKPYEQYF
TRBV27,TRBJ1-2,.,once,TGTGCCAGCAGTCAACTCCCGACAGATACTAACTATGGCTACACCTTC,CASSQLPTDTNYGYTF
TRBV25-1,TRBJ2-2,.,.,TGTGCCAGCAGGGGGCCCACCGGGGAGCTGTTTTTT,CASRGPTGELFF
TRBV27,TRBJ2-7,.,.,TGTGCCAGCAAGGGACTTTCAGCCTACGAGCAGTACTTC,CASKGLSAYEQYF
TRBV6-5,TRBJ2-1,TRBD2,.,TGTGCCAGCGCGGCTAGCGGTAGCTCCTACAATGAGCAGTTCTTC,CASAASGSSYNEQFF
TRBV18,TRBJ1-5,.,.,TGTGCCAGCTCACGACTGAGGGACAATCAGCCCCAGCATTTT,CASSRLRDNQPQHF
TRBV29-1,TRBJ2-3,.,once,TGCAGCGGGGGTAGCGGCACAGATACGCAGTATTTT,CSGGSGTDTQYF
TRBV29-1,TRBJ1-2,.,.,TGCAGCGTTGGAATAGGGGTAACTGGCTACACCTTC,CSVGIGVTGYTF
TRBV9,TRBJ2-1,TRBD2,.,TGTGCCAGCAGCGTACTCCAGAGCGGGATAAATGAGCAGTTCTTC,CASSVLQSGINEQFF
TRBV6-6,TRBJ2-2,.,.,TGTGCCAGCAGTGGGGCCCCTAGCGACACCGGGGAGCTGTTTTTT,CASSGAPSDTGELFF
TRBV28,TRBJ2-1,.,.,TGTGCCAGCAGTTTGGGGCGTTTGGCTGGTGAGCAGTTCTTC,CASSLGRLAGEQFF
TRBV30,TRBJ2-2,TRBD2,.,TGTGCCTGGAGTGGGGGAGGGGTTGACACCGGGGAGCTGTTTTTT,CAWSGGGVDTGELFF
TRBV21-1,TRBJ1-1,.,.,TGTGCCAGCAGCAAAACCCGCGGAGGAACAGAAGCTTTCTTT,CASSKTRGGTEAFF
TRBV6-6,TRBJ1-4,.,.,TGTGCCAGCAGTCATACGACAGGAAATAATGAAAAACTGTTTTTT,CASSHTTGNNEKLFF
TRBV28,TRBJ1-1,.,.,TGTGCCAGCAGTCCAAAGTTATGGGCTAAACGGGGGGCTTTCTTT,CASSPKLWAKRGAFF
TRBV20-1,TRBJ1-2,.,.,TGCAGTGCTAGACGGCCGGGTGGCTACACCTTC,CSARRPGGYTF
TRBV15,TRBJ1-5,TRBD1,.,TGTGCCACCAGCAGACCCCTGGGGGACAGGGGTTCTAGGGGGAGCAATCAGCCCCAGCATTTT,CATSRPLGDRGSRGSNQPQHF
TRBV29-1,TRBJ2-7,.,.,TGCAGCGTTGACTTGCCAATAGGAGAGGGAATGAGCTACGAGCAGTACTTC,CSVDLPIGEGMSYEQYF